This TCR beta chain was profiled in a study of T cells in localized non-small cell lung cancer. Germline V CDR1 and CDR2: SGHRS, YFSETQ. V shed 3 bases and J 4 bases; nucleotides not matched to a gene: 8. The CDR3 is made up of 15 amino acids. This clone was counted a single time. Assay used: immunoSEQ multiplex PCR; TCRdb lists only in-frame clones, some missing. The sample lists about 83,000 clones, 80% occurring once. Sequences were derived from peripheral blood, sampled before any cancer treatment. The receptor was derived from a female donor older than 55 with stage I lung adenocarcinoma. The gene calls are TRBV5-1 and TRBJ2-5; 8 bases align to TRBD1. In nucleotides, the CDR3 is TGCGCCAGCAGCTACCTGGGGACAGGAGGAGAGACCCAGTACTTC. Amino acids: CASSYLGTGGETQYF.